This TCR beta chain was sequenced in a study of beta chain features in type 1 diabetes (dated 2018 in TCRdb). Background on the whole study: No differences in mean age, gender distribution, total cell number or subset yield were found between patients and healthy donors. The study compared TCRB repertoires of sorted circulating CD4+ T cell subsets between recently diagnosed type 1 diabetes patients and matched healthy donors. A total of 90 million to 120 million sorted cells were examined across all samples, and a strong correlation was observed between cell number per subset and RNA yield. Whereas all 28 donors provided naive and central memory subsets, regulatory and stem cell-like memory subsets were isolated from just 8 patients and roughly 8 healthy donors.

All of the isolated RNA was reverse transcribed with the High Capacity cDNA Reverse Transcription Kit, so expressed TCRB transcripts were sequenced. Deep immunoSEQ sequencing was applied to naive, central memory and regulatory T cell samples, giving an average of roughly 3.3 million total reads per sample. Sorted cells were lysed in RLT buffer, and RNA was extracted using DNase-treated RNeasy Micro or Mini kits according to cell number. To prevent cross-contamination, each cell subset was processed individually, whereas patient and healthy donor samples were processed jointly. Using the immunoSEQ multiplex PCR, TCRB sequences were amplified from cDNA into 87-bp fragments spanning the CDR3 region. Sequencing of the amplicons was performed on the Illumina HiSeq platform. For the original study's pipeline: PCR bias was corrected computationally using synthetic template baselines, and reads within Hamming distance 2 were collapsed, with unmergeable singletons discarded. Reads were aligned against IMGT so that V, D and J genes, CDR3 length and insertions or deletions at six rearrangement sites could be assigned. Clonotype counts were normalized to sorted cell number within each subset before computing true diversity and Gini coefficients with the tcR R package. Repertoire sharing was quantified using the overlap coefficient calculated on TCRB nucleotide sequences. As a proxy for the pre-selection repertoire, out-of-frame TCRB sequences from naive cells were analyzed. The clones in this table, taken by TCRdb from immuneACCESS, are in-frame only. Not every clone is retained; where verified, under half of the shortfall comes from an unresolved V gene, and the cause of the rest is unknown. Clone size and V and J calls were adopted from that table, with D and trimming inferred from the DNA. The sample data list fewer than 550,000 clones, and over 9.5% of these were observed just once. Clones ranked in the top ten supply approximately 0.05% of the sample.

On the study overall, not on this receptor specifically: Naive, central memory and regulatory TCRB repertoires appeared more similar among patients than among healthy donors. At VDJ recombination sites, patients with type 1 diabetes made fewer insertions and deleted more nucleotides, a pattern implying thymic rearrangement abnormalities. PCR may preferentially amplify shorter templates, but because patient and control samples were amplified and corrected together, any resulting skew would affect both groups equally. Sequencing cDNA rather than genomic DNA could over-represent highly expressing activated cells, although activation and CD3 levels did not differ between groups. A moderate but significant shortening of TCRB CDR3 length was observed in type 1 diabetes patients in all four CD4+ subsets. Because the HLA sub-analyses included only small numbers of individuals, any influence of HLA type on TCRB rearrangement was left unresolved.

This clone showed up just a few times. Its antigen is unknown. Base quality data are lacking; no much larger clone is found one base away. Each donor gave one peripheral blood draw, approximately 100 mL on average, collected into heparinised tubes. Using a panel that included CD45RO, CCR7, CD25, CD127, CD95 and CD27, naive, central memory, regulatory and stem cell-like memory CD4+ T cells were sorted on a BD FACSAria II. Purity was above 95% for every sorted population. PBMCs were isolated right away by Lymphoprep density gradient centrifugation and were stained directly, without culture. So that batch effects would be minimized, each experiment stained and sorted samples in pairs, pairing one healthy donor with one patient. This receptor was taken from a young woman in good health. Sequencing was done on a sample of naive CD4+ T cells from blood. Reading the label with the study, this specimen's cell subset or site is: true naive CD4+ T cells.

The nucleotides read TGCGCCAGCAGCCAAGAGGGACTGTACAATGAGCAGTTCTTC. Its translation reads: CASSQEGLYNEQFF. This chain is built from TRBV4-3 and TRBJ2-1, with TRBD2 as a weak D call on 6 bases. V lost 0 bases and J lost 4 bases; the stretch between them is 7 bases long. The CDR3 runs 14 residues from the cysteine to the phenylalanine. Left in the record is the CDR3 DNA by itself, 42 bases read in frame from the first base. The germline V gene encodes CDR1 LGHNA and CDR2 YSLEER.